What follows is one T cell receptor beta chain and its context. The authors' processing: Estimated nucleated cell counts came from reference gene primer amplification. Using immunoSEQ multiplex PCR, the repertoire was profiled, and TCRdb retains in-frame clones only, with some absent. V and J calls and clone size follow that table, whereas D and trimming were derived from the DNA. This repertoire shows around 92,000 clones, roughly 70% found once; its top ten account for around 3.9%. This entry is derived from a study of blood T cell repertoires in COVID-19. Study overall: The United States, Italy and Spain were the sources of the acute and convalescent COVID-19 samples.

Trimming removed 0 bases from V and 4 bases from J, with 15 bases in between. Germline loops: CDR1 LGHDT, CDR2 YNNKEL (reference sequence). The CDR3 is made up of 16 amino acids. In Seattle, patients joined the study during active infection and were tracked longitudinally. Specimen: peripheral blood. This sequence was found in a man aged 65 to 79 with COVID-19, enrolled during active disease. The chain uses TRBV3-1 (or the pseudogene TRBV3-2) and TRBJ1-1; D is possibly TRBD1 (6 bases). DNA of the CDR3: TGTGCCAGCAGCCAAGAACAGGGCGAGGGGATCACTGAAGCTTTCTTT. As protein: CASSQEQGEGITEAFF.